One and the same sample provided the 24 T cell receptor beta chains below, sequenced in a study of low-dose radiotherapy and immunotherapy resistance in tumors. Alpha- and beta-chain coverage of first-strand cDNA came from TRAV- and TRBV-specific primers. Using a constant-region primer together with a V-primer adapter, TCRs were subjected to 15 to 25 PCR cycles of amplification. TCRdb re-called the reads with MiXCR, one entry per CDR3 protein. The sample holds 6,000 to 6,500 distinct CDR3 sequences, about 72% seen once. These receptors all come from a human donor with advanced metastatic prostate, ovarian, gallbladder or colorectal cancer (not recorded which). This table probably holds off-target reads from a library built for another chain.

The chain has TRBV28 and TRBJ1-1; a possible D gene is TRBD1 (6 bases). The CDR3 loop spans 16 amino acids. Trimming shortened V by 6 bases and J by 2 bases, and 19 bases separated the two germline ends. The germline V gene has CDR1 MDHEN and CDR2 SYDVKM. The CDR3 sequence is CASSRYRDISNTEAFF. The CDR3 DNA sequence: TGTGCCAGCAGCCGTTACCGGGACATTAGCAACACTGAAGCTTTCTTT.

This clonotype has just one count. The J gene is TRBJ2-3, the V gene TRBV7-9, with 14 positions matching TRBD2. V gave up 6 bases and J gave up 6 bases; unmatched junction bases: 8. Germline V gene data show CDR1 as SEHNR and CDR2 as FQNEAQ (reference sequence). CDR3 length equals 16 residues. As DNA, the CDR3 is TGTGCCAGCAGTCAGGGACTAGCGGGAGCGGGGGATACGCAGTATTTT. Residues: CASSQGLAGAGDTQYF. Full variable domain (outside the CDR3, taken from reference TRBV7-9 and TRBJ2-3): DTGVSQNPRHKITKRGQNVTFRCDPISEHNRLYWYRQTLGQGPEFLTYFQNEAQLEKSRLLSDRFSAERPKGSFSTLEIQRTEQGDSAMYLCASSQGLAGAGDTQYFGPGTRLTVL.

This chain joins TRBV27 and TRBJ2-1; TRBD1 agrees at 7 bases. Germline loops: CDR1 MNHEY, CDR2 SMNVEV (reference sequence). The CDR3 contains 15 residues. Trimming removed 7 bases from V and 1 base from J; junction bases left unmatched: 7. This chain's CDR3 is CASIPGGRSYNEQFF. The DNA of the CDR3 is TGTGCCAGCATCCCAGGGGGAAGATCCTACAATGAGCAGTTCTTC.

In its sample, this clonotype was seen once. The chain recombines TRBV20-1 with TRBJ2-1; D possibly corresponds to TRBD2 (7 bases). Trimming stripped 2 bases from V and 5 bases from J, with 16 bases between. This CDR3 spans 15 amino acids. The germline gives CDR1 DFQATT, CDR2 SNEGSKA (reference sequence). DNA of the CDR3: TGCAGTGCTAGAAGGGGGTCGCTAGCGGACAATGAGCAGTTCTTC. It is translated as CSARRGSLADNEQFF.

This rearrangement joins TRBV5-1 to TRBJ1-2; a possible D gene is TRBD1 (5 bases). The CDR3 consists of 13 residues. Trimming left V 0 bases short and J 2 bases short, with 5 bases between. The germline V gene encodes CDR1 SGHRS and CDR2 YFSETQ. The DNA for the CDR3 is TGCGCCAGCAGCTTGGGACAGAACTATGGCTACACCTTC. Translated, it gives CASSLGQNYGYTF.

The V call is TRBV6-1, the J call TRBJ2-3; 7 positions match TRBD2. The germline V gene encodes CDR1 MNHNS and CDR2 SASEGT. The CDR3 extends over 17 amino acids. Germline trimming cut 4 bases from V and 3 bases from J; bases unmatched to any gene: 13. CDR3 nucleotides: TGTGCCAGCAGTGGAACAACCGGGGGGAGTTGGACAGATACGCAGTATTTT. It encodes CASSGTTGGSWTDTQYF.

This sequence joins TRBV7-2 and TRBJ2-3, with 7 nucleotides matching TRBD2. Germline V CDR1 and CDR2: SGHTA, FQGNSA. The ends lost 3 bases at V and 0 bases at J; junction bases unmatched: 0. The length of the CDR3 is 14 residues. The CDR3 region is CASSFSGSTDTQYF. Written as DNA, the CDR3 is TGTGCCAGCAGCTTTAGCGGGAGCACAGATACGCAGTATTTT.

This clonotype was detected only once. The chain couples TRBV3-1 to TRBJ2-5; TRBD2 matches 7 bases. Germline CDR1 and CDR2: LGHDT and YNNKEL (reference sequence). The CDR3 has 16 residues. J was trimmed by 4 bases and V by 2 bases; bases with no gene match: 10. DNA for the CDR3: TGTGCCAGCAGCCAATACCGGGACTACTTCCGAGAGACCCAGTACTTC. This gives the protein CASSQYRDYFRETQYF.

The rearrangement uses TRBV28 and TRBJ2-1; TRBD2 matches at 12 bases. Trimming cost V 3 bases and J 7 bases; bases outside gene matches: 10. Germline CDR1 reads MDHEN; CDR2 reads SYDVKM. This CDR3 contains 17 residues. The CDR3 DNA reads as TGTGCCAGCAGTTTCCCCGGACTAGCGGGGAGGTGGAATGAGCAGTTCTTC. This sequence encodes CASSFPGLAGRWNEQFF.

CDR3 in amino acids: CASTPGGAPLNYGYTF. In DNA form, the CDR3 reads TGTGCCAGCACCCCGGGTGGGGCTCCCCTTAACTATGGCTACACCTTC. The chain recombines TRBV28 with TRBJ1-2; D perhaps matches TRBD1 (5 bases). CDR3 size: 16 residues. Germline V gene sequence: CDR1 MDHEN, CDR2 SYDVKM. V was pared by 7 bases and J by 1 base, with 19 bases between.

The chain uses TRBV18 and TRBJ2-7; 13 bases fit TRBD2. J lost 3 bases, V lost 6 bases, and 5 bases had no gene match. The CDR3 is 15 amino acids. The germline gives CDR1 KGHSH, CDR2 LQKENI. The CDR3 region is CASSRTSGGDYEQYF. CDR3 in DNA: TGTGCCAGCTCTCGGACTAGCGGGGGAGACTACGAGCAGTACTTC.

The rearrangement links TRBV6-2 or TRBV6-3 to TRBJ2-7, with D hard to call. V lost 2 bases to trimming and J lost 1 base, with 3 bases between them. Germline CDR1 is MNHEY and CDR2 is SVGEGT. The length of the CDR3 is 12 residues. In nucleotides, the CDR3 is TGTGCCAGCAGTTACAGTTCCTACGAGCAGTACTTC. This translates into CASSYSSYEQYF.

This clonotype was seen only once. The gene calls are TRBV6-6 and TRBJ1-1; 8 bases are a match to TRBD1. The CDR3 sequence is 15 residues long. Germline V gives CDR1 MNHNY, CDR2 SVGAGI (reference sequence). The V gene end was trimmed by 1 base and the J gene end by 2 bases; junction bases not matched to a gene: 3. CDR3 sequence reads: CASSYWTGINTEAFF. The DNA for the CDR3 is TGTGCCAGCAGTTACTGGACAGGGATAAACACTGAAGCTTTCTTT.

The chain has TRBV5-6 and TRBJ2-5; D may correspond to TRBD1 or TRBD2 (5 bases each). V was pared by 5 bases and J by 6 bases, with 20 bases between. The CDR3 totals 15 residues. From germline, CDR1 is SGHDT and CDR2 YYEEEE. CDR3 coding DNA: TGTGCCAGCAGTTCTGGGACCGCGGCCTGGAAGACCCAGTACTTC. Its protein product is CASSSGTAAWKTQYF.

J is TRBJ2-4 and V is TRBV7-3; 9 nucleotides line up with TRBD1. Germline CDR1 SGHTA, CDR2 FQGTGA. The CDR3 length is 13 residues. J lost 14 bases, V lost 0 bases, and 5 bases had no gene match. In nucleotides, the CDR3 is TGTGCCAGCAGCTTAACGGGGGACAGGGAGAAGTACTTC. It codes for CASSLTGDREKYF.

This clonotype was observed a few times. The chain carries TRBV6-1 and TRBJ2-1; D may match TRBD1 or TRBD2 (5 bases each). The germline gives CDR1 MNHNS, CDR2 SASEGT. V lost 7 bases and J lost 4, with 11 bases in between. This CDR3 contains 13 residues. The CDR3 region has the DNA TGTGCCAGCACTGGGACGGGTTACAATGAGCAGTTCTTC. Translation: CASTGTGYNEQFF.

This clonotype was counted only a few times. J is TRBJ2-1 and V is TRBV3-1; D is unclear. CDR3 length: 15 amino acids. Germline-derived CDR1 and CDR2 are LGHDT and YNNKEL (reference sequence). Trimming pared 0 bases from V and 6 bases from J, leaving 12 bases between. The CDR3 spells CASSQDSLPANEQFF. In DNA form, the CDR3 reads TGTGCCAGCAGCCAAGATAGCCTCCCGGCCAATGAGCAGTTCTTC.

The chain combines TRBV5-4 with TRBJ2-3; TRBD2 matches 9 bases. The ends lost 4 bases at V and 4 bases at J; junction bases unmatched: 13. The CDR3 has 17 residues. CDR1 and CDR2 from the germline V gene are SGHNT and YYREEE (reference sequence). CDR3 region: CASSGSLAGAGPDTQYF. CDR3 in DNA: TGTGCCAGCAGCGGAAGCTTAGCGGGAGCGGGTCCAGATACGCAGTATTTT.

The rearrangement uses TRBV21-1 and TRBJ2-6; the table's D call TRBD2 went unverified against the DNA. TRBV21-1 is assigned pseudogene status. The CDR3 length is 17 residues. CDR3 sequence reads: CASSTGSQSSGANVLTF. DNA of the CDR3: TGTGCCAGCAGCACTGGGAGCCAAAGCTCTGGGGCCAACGTCCTGACTTTC.

This clonotype showed up just a few times. CDR3: CSERGGAYNEQFF. As DNA, the CDR3 is TGCAGTGAACGGGGGGGAGCCTACAATGAGCAGTTCTTC. The V call is TRBV20-1, the J call TRBJ2-1, with 8 bases matching TRBD2. Germline CDR1 is DFQATT and CDR2 is SNEGSKA (reference sequence). Trimming took 7 bases from V and 2 from J; bases not matched to a gene: 4. The CDR3 contains 13 residues.

The chain uses TRBV7-9 and TRBJ1-2, with a weak D call TRBD1 (6 bases). Germline assignment: CDR1 SEHNR and CDR2 FQNEAQ (reference sequence). With 3 bases removed from V and 6 bases from J, the gap between germline ends came to 8 bases. CDR3 length: 12 residues. The CDR3 protein is CASSFNRDGYTF. The DNA of the CDR3 is TGTGCCAGCAGCTTCAACAGGGATGGCTACACCTTC.

This chain joins TRBV30 and TRBJ1-4; 11 nucleotides align to TRBD1. This CDR3 comprises 14 residues. Germline V CDR1 and CDR2: GTSNPN, SVGIG (reference sequence). The J segment lost 7 bases and the V segment lost 5 bases, leaving 6 bases of the junction unmatched. As DNA, the CDR3 is TGTGCCTGGGCCCGGGACAGGGGGACTGAAAAACTGTTTTTT. Its protein is CAWARDRGTEKLFF.

There are a few counts of this clonotype. The chain has TRBV27 and TRBJ2-2; 8 bases are a match to TRBD2. V was pared by 5 bases and J by 4 bases, with 6 bases of the junction left unmatched. In germline, CDR1 is MNHEY, CDR2 SMNVEV (reference sequence). The CDR3 extends over 15 amino acids. DNA for the CDR3: TGTGCCAGCAGTACGAGCGGGAGTATCACCGGGGAGCTGTTTTTT. As protein: CASSTSGSITGELFF.

The chain recombines TRBV13 with TRBJ2-5; D unresolved. Germline assignment: CDR1 PRHDT and CDR2 FYEKMQ (reference sequence). The CDR3 is made up of 14 amino acids. Trimming pared 3 bases from V and 5 bases from J, leaving 13 bases between. The CDR3 bases are TGTGCCAGCAGCTTCGCCGCCCCCCGCGAGACCCAGTACTTC. Its protein product is CASSFAAPRETQYF.